This TCR beta chain appears in the sequencing data of a study of T cell repertoires in cytomegalovirus infection. Points on this clonotype: Its antigen is still unknown.

General study results and limits: The study identified carriers of CMV plus the relevant HLA from cumulative public TCR beta family frequency.

TCRdb called the reads again in MiXCR, with one record for every CDR3 protein. The sample records hundreds of thousands of distinct CDR3 sequences, roughly a third being singletons. Germline-derived CDR1 and CDR2 are KGHSH and LQKENI. Trimming pared 5 bases from V and 3 bases from J, leaving 7 bases between. This CDR3 contains 12 residues. The chain couples TRBV18 to TRBJ1-1; maybe TRBD1 (5 bases). The source of this sequence is a human donor in good health (CMV status not recorded). Some clones in this sample may be carry-over from other donors' samples. This specimen was cultured PBMCs, taken from culture after CMV antigen stimulation. CDR3 sequence reads: CASSKGDTEAFF. The CDR3 region has the DNA TGTGCCAGCTCAAAAGGGGACACTGAAGCTTTCTTT.